Sequencing of this T cell receptor (beta chain) was carried out in a study of CD8 T cells in Susac syndrome. Study-level results: Acknowledgment was made by the study that its TCR sequencing and HLA analysis involved a relatively small number of individuals.

RNA in amounts of roughly 0.5 to 1 ug was reverse transcribed with random hexamers. The amplification used immunoSEQ multiplex PCR on TCR beta CDR3; it spanned 54 Vbeta and 13 Jbeta. TCRdb re-called the immunoSEQ multiplex PCR reads through MiXCR, storing one row per CDR3 protein. This sample has about 200,000 distinct CDR3 sequences, with roughly 95% found just once. CD8+ and CD4+ T cells from blood underwent TCR beta sequencing. The CD8+ and CD4+ T cells were isolated magnetically using a negative isolation approach, whereas the TEMRA cells were enriched by FACS. Regarding this clonotype: Its specificity is unknown.

Germline V gene sequence: CDR1 DFQATT, CDR2 SNEGSKA (reference sequence). V was trimmed by 6 bases and J by 0 bases, leaving 9 bases between them. The length of the CDR3 is 13 residues. The source of this sequence is a human donor with multiple sclerosis. The chain combines TRBV20-1 with TRBJ2-1, with a possible D match to TRBD2 (6 bases). The source material was CD4+ T cells from PBMCs. The CDR3 here is CSAGEDSYNEQFF. The DNA of the CDR3 is TGCAGTGCGGGGGAGGACTCCTACAATGAGCAGTTCTTC.